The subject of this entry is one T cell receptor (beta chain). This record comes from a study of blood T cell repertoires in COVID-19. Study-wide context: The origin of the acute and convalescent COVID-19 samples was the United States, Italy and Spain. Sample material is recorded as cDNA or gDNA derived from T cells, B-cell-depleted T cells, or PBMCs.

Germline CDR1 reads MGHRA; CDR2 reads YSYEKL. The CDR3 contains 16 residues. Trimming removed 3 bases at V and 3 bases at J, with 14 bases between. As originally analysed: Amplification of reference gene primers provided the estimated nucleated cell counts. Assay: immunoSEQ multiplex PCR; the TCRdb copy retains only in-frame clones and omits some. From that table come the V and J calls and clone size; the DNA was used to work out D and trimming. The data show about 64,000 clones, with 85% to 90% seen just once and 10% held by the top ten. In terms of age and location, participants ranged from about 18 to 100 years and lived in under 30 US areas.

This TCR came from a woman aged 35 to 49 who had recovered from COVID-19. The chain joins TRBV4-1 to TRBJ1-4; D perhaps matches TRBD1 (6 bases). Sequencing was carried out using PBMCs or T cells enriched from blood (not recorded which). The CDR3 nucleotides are TGCGCCAGCAGCCAGCCTGGGGCAGGGGCTAATGAAAAACTGTTTTTT. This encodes CASSQPGAGANEKLFF.